These 25 T cell receptor beta chains came from one sample sequenced in a study of early T cells in non-severe SARS-CoV-2 infection (dated by TCRdb to the early 2020s). The library was built by means of 5' RACE. The instrument given in TCRdb is NextSeq 500. TCRdb reworked the public reads: Q25 trimming with fastp, MiXCR clone assembly, productive beta chains retained. Identical CDR3 proteins give one entry, which carries the most common genes and DNA. For this sample there are about 50,000 distinct CDR3 sequences; less than 6.5% appear just once. The ten largest clonotypes hold about 4.9% of the sample. The input for sequencing was whole blood, taken at baseline. Receptors were obtained from an adult who was a healthcare worker with PCR-confirmed SARS-CoV-2 infection or an uninfected control (not recorded which).

This clonotype has at least ten counts. The chain is built from TRBV7-8 and TRBJ2-7, with D maybe TRBD1 (6 bases). Trimming stripped 1 base from V and 1 base from J, with 14 bases between. Germline loops: CDR1 SGHVS, CDR2 FQNEAQ. This CDR3 has 16 residues. CDR3 region: CASSLEARGLSYEQYF. CDR3 sequence (DNA): TGTGCCAGCAGCTTAGAAGCCAGGGGATTATCCTACGAGCAGTACTTC.

This clonotype was seen ten or more times. The chain employs TRBV20-1 and TRBJ2-2, with 10 bases identical to TRBD2. Looked up from germline, CDR1 is DFQATT and CDR2 is SNEGSKA (reference sequence). V dropped 2 bases and J dropped 4; count of bases not matched to a gene: 13. CDR3 size: 18 residues. In DNA, the CDR3 is TGCAGTGCTAGAACGAAAGGGCTAGCGGGAGTCTTCACCGGGGAGCTGTTTTTT. Protein product: CSARTKGLAGVFTGELFF.

As to this clonotype: Since a much larger clone is just one base distant, this may be a read error. This chain joins TRBV7-8 and TRBJ2-7; 11 bases map to TRBD2. CDR1 and CDR2 (germline): SGHVS, FQNEAQ. The CDR3 has 16 amino acids. Trimming took 1 base from V and 6 from J; bases not matched to a gene: 8. This CDR3 reads CASSLVVTSGNCEQYF. CDR3 coding DNA: TGTGCCAGCAGCTTAGTCGTGACTAGCGGGAACTGCGAGCAGTACTTC.

This clonotype was found many times. V and J are TRBV25-1 and TRBJ2-7; the D gene is possibly TRBD1 (6 bases). The CDR3 spans 16 residues. Trimming removed 2 bases at V and 3 bases at J, with 17 bases between. The germline gives CDR1 MGHDK, CDR2 SYGVNS. Written as DNA, the CDR3 is TGTGCCAGCAGTGAAGGTACGGGACACCTGAACTACGAGCAGTACTTC. Its translation is CASSEGTGHLNYEQYF.

This clonotype was recorded many times. This chain links TRBV7-6 with TRBJ2-3; D ambiguous. Trimming left V 1 base short and J 4 bases short, with 9 bases between. CDR3 length: 14 amino acids. Germline loops: CDR1 SGHVS, CDR2 FNYEAQ. In DNA form, the CDR3 reads TGTGCCAGCAGCTTAGGGCTGGTTGCAGATACGCAGTATTTT. Translating gives CASSLGLVADTQYF.

The rearrangement links TRBV5-1 to TRBJ2-3; D is possibly TRBD1 (6 bases). Germline V CDR1 and CDR2: SGHRS, YFSETQ. CDR3 length: 14 amino acids. Trimming took 2 bases from V and 5 from J, leaving 12 bases between them. The CDR3 region is CASSLGGDGDTQYF. The CDR3 DNA follows: TGCGCCAGCAGCTTAGGGGGTGATGGAGATACGCAGTATTTT.

The V call is TRBV29-1, the J call TRBJ2-7; weak D call: TRBD1 (6 bases). V lost 6 bases and J 2 bases, leaving 8 bases between the germline ends. This CDR3 spans 11 amino acids. Germline V CDR1 and CDR2: SQVTM, ANQGSEA. CDR3 DNA: TGCAGCGTGGGACATGCCTACGAGCAGTACTTC. Protein: CSVGHAYEQYF.

This clonotype was observed many times. The chain joins TRBV28 to TRBJ2-1; 11 bases are a match to TRBD1. This CDR3 region has 16 residues. CDR1 is MDHEN and CDR2 is SYDVKM in the germline V gene. V lost 6 bases and J lost 8; bases outside the gene matches: 12. The CDR3: CASSSRTGGFMYEQFF. The CDR3 DNA reads TGTGCCAGCAGCTCGAGGACAGGGGGCTTTATGTATGAGCAGTTCTTC.

This clonotype was observed a few times. The chain employs TRBV2 and TRBJ1-5; tentatively, D is TRBD1 (5 bases). Trimming removed 1 base at V and 1 base at J, with 11 bases between. Germline loops: CDR1 SNHLY, CDR2 FYNNEI. This CDR3 contains 16 residues. In nucleotides, the CDR3 is TGTGCCAGCAGTGAAGACAGAGGGGCCAGCAATCAGCCCCAGCATTTT. This sequence encodes CASSEDRGASNQPQHF.

This clonotype came up many times. The chain is built from TRBV27 and TRBJ2-1; TRBD2 matches 15 bases. V dropped 2 bases and J dropped 1; count of bases not matched to a gene: 9. CDR1 is MNHEY and CDR2 is SMNVEV in the germline V gene (reference sequence). The CDR3 runs to 20 residues. The CDR3 sequence is CASSLRAGLAGGWSYNEQFF. CDR3 nucleotide sequence: TGTGCCAGCAGTTTAAGGGCCGGACTAGCGGGAGGGTGGTCCTACAATGAGCAGTTCTTC.

This clonotype was counted many times. The J gene is TRBJ1-1, the V gene TRBV4-1; D not certain. The length of the CDR3 is 14 residues. Per the germline V gene, CDR1 is MGHRA and CDR2 is YSYEKL. The V and J ends lost 0 bases and 1 base respectively, with 6 bases between them. The CDR3 DNA reads as TGCGCCAGCAGCCAAGACCCCGGGAACACTGAAGCTTTCTTT. The encoded protein is CASSQDPGNTEAFF.

This CDR3 is CASLGDYGYTF. CDR3 bases: TGTGCCAGCTTAGGGGACTATGGCTACACCTTC. The rearrangement links TRBV6-6 to TRBJ1-2, with D perhaps TRBD1 (5 bases). V was pared by 8 bases and J by 3 bases, with 7 bases between. Looked up from germline, CDR1 is MNHNY and CDR2 is SVGAGI (reference sequence). This CDR3 has 11 amino acids.

This clonotype was seen many times. The junction differs from germline at one of its ends, possibly a read error. This chain joins TRBV11-2 and TRBJ2-1; tentatively, D is TRBD1 or TRBD2 (7 bases each). The germline V gene encodes CDR1 SGHAT and CDR2 FQNNGV. This CDR3 region has 13 residues. CDR3 protein: CASSLKQGTTERF. The CDR3 DNA reads as TGTGCCAGCAGCTTAAAACAGGGGACTACCGAACGCTTC.

The chain has TRBV25-1 and TRBJ2-2; the D gene is possibly TRBD2 (5 bases). V lost 6 bases and J 6 bases, leaving 14 bases between the germline ends. Germline V gene lookup returns CDR1 MGHDK and CDR2 SYGVNS. The CDR3 covers 14 residues. The CDR3 DNA follows: TGTGCCAGCAGCCCGGGGTTTGTATCCGGGGAGCTGTTTTTT. Residues: CASSPGFVSGELFF.

This chain links TRBV5-1 with TRBJ2-5; no clear D. Trimming took 2 bases from V and 2 from J, leaving 7 bases between them. The CDR3 runs to 13 residues. Germline V gene lookup returns CDR1 SGHRS and CDR2 YFSETQ. The CDR3 loop is CASSLGIQETQYF. The CDR3 nucleotides read TGCGCCAGCAGCTTAGGGATACAAGAGACCCAGTACTTC.

Ten or more counts support this clonotype. The chain is built from TRBV12-3 or TRBV12-4 and TRBJ1-1, with D perhaps matching TRBD1 (5 bases). The CDR3 runs to 17 residues. V lost 3 bases and J 0 bases, leaving 17 bases between the germline ends. The chain's CDR3 is CASSFFLGDGMNTEAFF. Written as DNA, the CDR3 is TGTGCCAGCAGTTTCTTTTTGGGGGATGGGATGAACACTGAAGCTTTCTTT.

The genes are TRBV27 and TRBJ2-7; D gene unclear. Trimming shortened V by 4 bases and J by 2 bases, and 12 bases separated the two germline ends. The length of the CDR3 is 14 residues. The germline V gene encodes CDR1 MNHEY and CDR2 SMNVEV (reference sequence). This chain's CDR3 is CASSSPDGPYEQYF. CDR3 DNA sequence: TGTGCCAGCAGTTCCCCCGACGGCCCCTACGAGCAGTACTTC.

This clonotype was counted at least ten times. J is TRBJ2-1 and V is TRBV24-1, with a tentative D call TRBD1 (7 bases). The CDR3 runs 13 residues. Trimming removed 8 bases at V and 5 bases at J, with 12 bases between. Germline V CDR1 and CDR2: KGHDR, SFDVKD. The CDR3 nucleotides read TGTGCCACCAACGGAGGGACAGACAATGAGCAGTTCTTC. The encoded protein is CATNGGTDNEQFF.

This clonotype was recorded a few times. The chain has TRBV11-1 and TRBJ2-7; 10 bases map to TRBD2. This CDR3 is built from 16 residues. Germline CDR1 reads SGHAT; CDR2 reads FQDESV (reference sequence). Trimming cost V 4 bases and J 1 base; bases outside gene matches: 7. Here the CDR3 DNA reads TGTGCCAGCAGCTCAACCGGGACTAGCGCTTCCTACGAGCAGTACTTC. This gives the protein CASSSTGTSASYEQYF.

This clonotype has at least ten counts. This rearrangement joins TRBV6-4 to TRBJ2-1; 10 bases are a match to TRBD2. This CDR3 has 19 amino acids. Unmatched junction bases numbered 13, after V lost 5 bases and J lost 0 bases. In germline, CDR1 is MRHNA, CDR2 SNTAGT. The CDR3 loop reads CASSPGLADPRSSYNEQFF. CDR3 in DNA: TGTGCCAGCAGTCCTGGACTAGCGGACCCTAGGAGCTCCTACAATGAGCAGTTCTTC.

This clonotype was seen repeatedly, ten times or more. CDR3 sequence (DNA): TGCAGTGCTAGAGATTCGGGTGTAAAGGGCCTCACAGATACGCAGTATTTT. Translating gives CSARDSGVKGLTDTQYF. V and J are TRBV20-1 and TRBJ2-3, with unresolved D. The germline gives CDR1 DFQATT, CDR2 SNEGSKA (reference sequence). The CDR3 loop spans 17 amino acids. V shed 0 bases and J shed 2 bases, with 18 bases lying between them.

This clonotype was seen ten or more times. The rearrangement links TRBV28 to TRBJ2-7; D possibly matches TRBD1 or TRBD2 (5 bases each). This CDR3 is 13 amino acids long. Trimming left V 10 bases short and J 3 bases short, with 16 bases between. CDR1 and CDR2 (germline): MDHEN, SYDVKM. The CDR3 region is CATKGRNSYEQYF. The CDR3 DNA follows: TGTGCCACCAAGGGGAGAAATAGCTACGAGCAGTACTTC.

This clonotype was found many times. The CDR3 DNA sequence: TGTGCCAGCAGCTTGGCTGGGACAGAGGTCTCCGAGCAGTACTTC. Amino acid sequence: CASSLAGTEVSEQYF. The rearrangement uses TRBV5-5 and TRBJ2-7; the match to TRBD1 covers 7 bases. Germline loops: CDR1 SGHKS, CDR2 YYEKEE (reference sequence). The CDR3 spans 15 residues. The J segment lost 6 bases and the V segment lost 0 bases, leaving 9 bases of the junction unmatched. The full variable domain, in which reference TRBV5-5 and TRBJ2-7 provide the parts outside the CDR3, is DAGVTQSPTHLIKTRGQQVTLRCSPISGHKSVSWYQQVLGQGPQFIFQYYEKEERGRGNFPDRFSARQFPNYSSELNVNALLLGDSALYLCASSLAGTEVSEQYFGPGTRLTVT.

J is TRBJ2-2 and V is TRBV28; D unclear. V gave up 6 bases and J gave up 0 bases, with 8 bases separating them. Germline values: CDR1 MDHEN, CDR2 SYDVKM. This CDR3 contains 14 residues. CDR3 nucleotide sequence: TGTGCCAGCAGCTACCGGACGAACACCGGGGAGCTGTTTTTT. This gives the protein CASSYRTNTGELFF.

This clonotype was observed a few times. V is TRBV2 and J is TRBJ2-7; the D gene is possibly TRBD2 (6 bases). This CDR3 is built from 14 residues. The germline V gene has CDR1 SNHLY and CDR2 FYNNEI. The germline V and J ends were trimmed by 5 bases and 6 bases, with 17 bases remaining between them. CDR3 loop: CASSLLPSDREQYF. The CDR3 DNA sequence: TGTGCCAGCAGTCTTCTCCCTAGCGATCGCGAGCAGTACTTC.